The rows below give T cell receptor beta chains drawn from one sample of a study of beta chain features in type 1 diabetes. The assay was immunoSEQ multiplex PCR, and TCRdb's table has in-frame clones only and misses some. The sample lists over 700,000 clones; 15% to 20% were seen once. Sequences were obtained from naive CD4+ T cells from blood. These receptors were collected from a woman aged 18 to 35 in good health. CDR3s include the opening cysteine and the closing phenylalanine or tryptophan. A D gene is named only where the DNA matches it firmly. Rows give clone size only sometimes, using once, few, many, or a class for an expanded clone.

TRBV2	few	-	TRBJ2-5	CASSGTRTQETQYF	TGTGCCAGCAGTGGGACGCGAACCCAAGAGACCCAGTACTTC
TRBV7-9	-	TRBD2	TRBJ2-1	CASSPVAGGGSISYNEQFF	TGTGCCAGCAGCCCGGTAGCGGGAGGGGGTTCGATCTCCTACAATGAGCAGTTCTTC
TRBV18	-	-	TRBJ1-1	CASSRLATNTEAFF	TGTGCCAGCTCAAGGTTGGCCACGAACACTGAAGCTTTCTTT
TRBV4-3	few	-	TRBJ1-2	CASSQEGRDGYTF	TGCGCCAGCAGCCAAGAAGGCAGGGACGGCTACACCTTC
TRBV19	-	-	TRBJ1-1	CASSKTPIQGTNTEAFF	TGTGCCAGTAGTAAGACCCCGATTCAGGGGACGAACACTGAAGCTTTCTTT
TRBV6-1	few	-	TRBJ2-1	CASSERQLEQFF	TGTGCCAGCAGTGAAAGGCAACTAGAGCAGTTCTTC
TRBV7-6	-	-	TRBJ1-1	CASSLMGGSNEAFF	TGTGCCAGCAGCTTAATGGGAGGGTCAAATGAAGCTTTCTTT
TRBV18	-	-	TRBJ2-7	CASSATGRDYEQYF	TGTGCCAGCTCAGCCACGGGACGCGACTACGAGCAGTACTTC
TRBV28	-	-	TRBJ2-1	CASSFRGPGYLGNEQFF	TGTGCCAGCAGCTTCCGGGGGCCAGGTTACCTCGGGAATGAGCAGTTCTTC
TRBV4-3	few	-	TRBJ1-4	CASSHPDRFNEKLFF	TGCGCCAGCAGCCATCCAGACAGATTTAATGAAAAACTGTTTTTT
TRBV7-8	few	-	TRBJ1-4	CASSPRTGREKLFF	TGTGCCAGCAGCCCCCGCACGGGCCGTGAAAAACTGTTTTTT
TRBV10-3	few	-	TRBJ1-4	CAISVGGLGANEKLFF	TGTGCCATCAGTGTTGGGGGATTGGGTGCTAATGAAAAACTGTTTTTT
TRBV7-2	-	-	TRBJ2-3	CASSSTGTTDTQYF	TGTGCCAGCAGCTCGACCGGTACCACAGATACGCAGTATTTT
TRBV19	-	-	TRBJ2-7	CASSIALTGTYEQYF	TGTGCCAGTAGTATAGCTTTGACAGGTACCTACGAGCAGTACTTC
TRBV6-5	-	-	TRBJ1-2	CASRVGQASNYGYTF	TGTGCCAGCAGAGTCGGACAAGCGTCTAACTATGGCTACACCTTC
TRBV19	few	-	TRBJ1-5	CASSIRRGLRGNQPQHF	TGTGCCAGTAGTATTCGGCGGGGGTTGAGAGGCAATCAGCCCCAGCATTTT
TRBV2	-	TRBD2	TRBJ2-1	CASSPPPSGNEQFF	TGTGCCAGCAGTCCGCCACCTAGCGGGAATGAGCAGTTCTTC
TRBV6-6	-	-	TRBJ2-5	CASRNREETQYF	TGTGCCAGCCGCAATCGGGAAGAGACCCAGTACTTC
TRBV5-1	few	-	TRBJ2-3	CASSGMLGRDTQYF	TGCGCCAGCAGCGGAATGTTGGGCCGGGATACGCAGTATTTT
TRBV25-1	-	-	TRBJ2-7	CASSESSGSEQYF	TGTGCCAGCAGTGAAAGTTCTGGTTCCGAGCAGTACTTC
TRBV5-1	-	-	TRBJ2-5	CASSLGGSSETQYF	TGCGCCAGCAGCTTGGGGGGATCGAGCGAGACCCAGTACTTC
TRBV7-2	-	-	TRBJ2-5	CASSTQWTQYF	TGTGCCAGCAGCACCCAGTGGACCCAGTACTTC
TRBV7-6	-	TRBD2	TRBJ2-2	CASSLRAGGPSNTGELFF	TGTGCCAGCAGCTTAAGAGCGGGAGGGCCTTCGAACACCGGGGAGCTGTTTTTT
TRBV28	few	-	TRBJ1-4	CASSPLHNEKLFF	TGTGCCAGCAGTCCCCTCCATAATGAAAAACTGTTTTTT
TRBV29-1	-	-	TRBJ2-1	CSVERATYNEQFF	TGCAGCGTTGAACGGGCTACCTACAATGAGCAGTTCTTC
TRBV2	-	-	TRBJ2-1	CASIVSNEQFF	TGTGCCAGCATTGTTTCGAATGAGCAGTTCTTC
TRBV9	few	TRBD1	TRBJ1-4	CASRTRDRGEGTNEKLFF	TGTGCCAGCAGGACCCGGGACAGGGGAGAAGGTACTAATGAAAAACTGTTTTTT
TRBV23-1	-	-	TRBJ2-1	CASRRDANGDEQFF	TGCGCCAGCAGACGGGACGCCAATGGGGATGAGCAGTTCTTC
TRBV2	-	-	TRBJ2-6	CASSEALAGTLSGANVLTF	TGTGCCAGCAGTGAAGCGTTGGCAGGTACCCTTTCTGGGGCCAACGTCCTGACTTTC
TRBV6-5	-	-	TRBJ2-7	CVVKGSSYEQYF	TGTGTCGTCAAGGGGTCCTCCTACGAGCAGTACTTC
TRBV29-1	few	-	TRBJ2-3	CSVAGADSTDTQYF	TGCAGCGTTGCGGGGGCGGATTCCACAGATACGCAGTATTTT
TRBV7-3	-	TRBD1	TRBJ2-5	CASSSTGTGVETQYF	TGTGCCAGCAGCTCTACCGGGACAGGGGTAGAGACCCAGTACTTC
TRBV7-2	few	TRBD2	TRBJ2-7	CASSLEGGSPYEQYF	TGTGCCAGCAGCTTAGAGGGCGGGAGTCCATACGAGCAGTACTTC
TRBV27	-	-	TRBJ2-3	CASSFRRGTDTQYF	TGTGCCAGCAGTTTTAGGCGGGGCACAGATACGCAGTATTTT
TRBV7-8	-	-	TRBJ2-3	CASSLPRLVPDTQYF	TGTGCCAGCAGCTTACCTCGACTAGTTCCAGATACGCAGTATTTT
TRBV27	-	-	TRBJ2-3	CASSTISDTQYF	TGTGCCAGCAGCACAATATCAGATACGCAGTATTTT
TRBV28	few	-	TRBJ2-3	CASTPGPTDTQYF	TGTGCCAGCACTCCGGGGCCCACAGATACGCAGTATTTT
TRBV7-2	few	-	TRBJ2-3	CASSLRGPPTDTQYF	TGTGCCAGCAGCCTCAGGGGACCCCCCACAGATACGCAGTATTTT
TRBV2	few	-	TRBJ2-7	CASSGDFEQYF	TGTGCCAGCAGTGGAGACTTTGAGCAGTACTTC
TRBV6-1	-	-	TRBJ2-3	CASTFHGSSDTQYF	TGTGCCAGCACGTTCCATGGCAGTTCAGATACGCAGTATTTT
TRBV7-2	once	-	TRBJ2-1	CASSRVSESSYNEQFF	TGTGCCAGCAGCCGGGTGAGCGAAAGCTCCTACAATGAGCAGTTCTTC
TRBV23-1	many	-	TRBJ2-5	CASTISRVDRETQYF	TGCGCCAGCACTATAAGCAGGGTTGACCGAGAGACCCAGTACTTC
TRBV5-6	few	TRBD1	TRBJ1-1	CASSLWTGMNTEAFF	TGTGCCAGCAGCTTGTGGACAGGGATGAACACTGAAGCTTTCTTT
TRBV2	-	-	TRBJ2-1	CASSVGSVSYNEQFF	TGTGCCAGCAGTGTCGGGTCGGTTTCCTACAATGAGCAGTTCTTC
TRBV6-5	-	-	TRBJ2-7	CASSGWRGEQYF	TGTGCCAGCAGTGGGTGGCGGGGTGAGCAGTACTTC
TRBV13	few	-	TRBJ2-1	CASSLGAYTANEQFF	TGTGCCAGCAGCTTAGGGGCGTATACGGCCAATGAGCAGTTCTTC
TRBV10-2	-	-	TRBJ2-3	CASSESRLIGLAPQDTQYF	TGCGCCAGCAGTGAGTCTCGGTTAATTGGGCTAGCCCCCCAGGATACGCAGTATTTT
TRBV10-2	-	TRBD2	TRBJ2-7	CASSIAGGDEQYF	TGCGCCAGCAGTATAGCGGGAGGCGACGAGCAGTACTTC
TRBV18	-	-	TRBJ2-3	CASSRDTDTQYF	TGTGCCAGCTCCCGAGACACAGATACGCAGTATTTT
TRBV25-1	few	-	TRBJ1-3	CASSEQYSSGNTIYF	TGTGCCAGCAGTGAACAGTATAGCTCTGGAAACACCATATATTTT
TRBV7-7	-	-	TRBJ2-7	CASIQTGTRDSYEQYF	TGTGCTAGCATCCAAACCGGGACTCGAGACTCCTACGAGCAGTACTTC
TRBV7-3	few	-	TRBJ2-2	CASSLSLANTGELFF	TGTGCCAGCAGCTTATCGCTAGCTAACACCGGGGAGCTGTTTTTT